Each of the 13 T cell receptor beta chains below was sequenced from the same sample in a study of blood T cells in healthy people across ages. Together with a sample-barcoded 5' primer, a J-beta primer mix was included in a second PCR lasting about 7 to 12 cycles. TCRdb redid the calling of the 5' RACE reads with MiXCR, one entry per CDR3 protein. The data show more than 1,000,000 distinct CDR3 sequences, 25% seen once. A further study also used this sample, focusing on T cells of mothers and their children.

Sequences were obtained from blood. The source of these receptors is a girl under 10 years old in good health.

J is TRBJ2-5 and V is TRBV13; tentatively, D is TRBD2 (6 bases). The V end lost 5 bases, the J end lost 7 bases, and 17 bases lay between the germline ends. Germline V gene lookup returns CDR1 PRHDT and CDR2 FYEKMQ (reference sequence). This CDR3 region has 14 residues. This CDR3 reads CASSRGRSDGTQYF. CDR3 in DNA: TGTGCCAGCAGCCGAGGGAGGTCCGACGGGACCCAGTACTTC. The full variable domain, in which reference TRBV13 and TRBJ2-5 provide the parts outside the CDR3, is AAGVIQSPRHLIKEKRETATLKCYPIPRHDTVYWYQQGPGQDPQFLISFYEKMQSDKGSIPDRFSAQQFSDYHSELNMSSLELGDSALYFCASSRGRSDGTQYFGPGTRLLVL.

This chain uses TRBV11-2 with TRBJ2-5, with 7 bases matching TRBD2. Germline CDR1 SGHAT, CDR2 FQNNGV. The CDR3 covers 14 residues. V trimming: 4 bases; J trimming: 5 bases; junction bases outside the gene matches: 7. This CDR3 reads CASSSGLGVETQYF. Here the CDR3 DNA reads TGTGCCAGCAGCTCCGGACTAGGTGTCGAGACCCAGTACTTC.

This clonotype turned up a few times. V gene TRBV11-2 combines with J gene TRBJ2-5; TRBD1 matches 8 bases. The CDR3 length is 18 residues. The germline V gene encodes CDR1 SGHAT and CDR2 FQNNGV. V lost 1 base, J lost 1 base, and 11 bases stayed unmatched. Here the CDR3 reads CASSLVPRTGFRQETQYF. CDR3 sequence (DNA): TGTGCCAGCAGCTTAGTCCCCCGGACAGGGTTTCGCCAAGAGACCCAGTACTTC.

There are a few counts of this clonotype. This chain links TRBV20-1 with TRBJ2-1; 10 bases agree with TRBD1. From germline, CDR1 is DFQATT and CDR2 SNEGSKA (reference sequence). This CDR3 is 17 amino acids long. V lost 0 bases and J lost 10; bases outside the gene matches: 15. CDR3 nucleotides: TGCAGTGCTAGAGATTTTGAGGGACAGGGGTTGATCAACGAGCAGTTCTTC. The encoded protein is CSARDFEGQGLINEQFF.

This clonotype was counted a few times. CDR3 sequence reads: CASSPRRSGGHALYEQYF. DNA of the CDR3: TGTGCCAGCAGCCCGAGACGGTCGGGGGGACATGCACTTTACGAGCAGTACTTC. The V call is TRBV7-2, the J call TRBJ2-7; D may be TRBD2 (7 bases). The CDR3 has 18 residues. CDR1 is SGHTA and CDR2 is FQGNSA in the germline V gene. V lost 5 bases to trimming and J lost 4 bases, with 27 bases between them.

The chain links TRBV5-1 to TRBJ1-3, with D perhaps matching TRBD1 (5 bases). The length of the CDR3 is 16 residues. V was trimmed by 3 bases and J by 4 bases, leaving 17 bases between them. Germline CDR1 is SGHRS and CDR2 is YFSETQ. The CDR3 coding sequence is TGCGCCAGCAGCTCTCGGCCGGGACGCATAGGAAACACCATATATTTT. Residues: CASSSRPGRIGNTIYF.

The chain uses TRBV7-2 and TRBJ2-3, with 7 bases matching TRBD2. Trimming removed 11 bases from V and 2 bases from J; junction bases left unmatched: 7. The CDR3 sequence is 13 residues long. The germline gives CDR1 SGHTA, CDR2 FQGNSA. The CDR3 DNA is TGTGCCTCCCCTAGCGGCTACACAGATACGCAGTATTTT. Protein product: CASPSGYTDTQYF.

The table lists this clonotype with many counts. The V and J genes are TRBV29-1 and TRBJ2-1, with D maybe TRBD2 (5 bases). The J call may be wrong; the DNA end is better matched by TRBJ2-5. The CDR3 sequence is 15 residues long. The germline V gene has CDR1 SQVTM and CDR2 ANQGSEA. The CDR3 region has the DNA TGCAGCGTTGACTCCTGGGGAGCCCGGGAAGAGACCCAGTACTTC. Translating gives CSVDSWGAREETQYF.

The table lists this clonotype with many counts. The V gene is TRBV12-3 or TRBV12-4, the J gene TRBJ2-1; TRBD2 might be the D (5 bases). CDR3 length: 12 amino acids. Trimming took off 4 bases at V and 9 bases at J, with 10 bases between the two ends. CDR3 sequence reads: CASSSLGSEQFF. Here the CDR3 DNA reads TGTGCCAGCAGTTCTCTAGGGAGTGAGCAGTTCTTC.

The chain employs TRBV7-9 and TRBJ2-5, with a weak D call TRBD2 (5 bases). Per germline, CDR1 SEHNR and CDR2 FQNEAQ (reference sequence). V shed 4 bases and J shed 11 bases, with 17 bases lying between them. The CDR3 is made up of 13 amino acids. CDR3 loop: CASSSPPLGEQYF. CDR3 bases: TGTGCCAGCAGCTCCCCGCCGCTGGGAGAGCAGTACTTC.

This clonotype was seen a few times. CDR3 in DNA: TGTGCCAGCAGTTACCACGTATCCGGGCTAGGATATGAGCAGTTCTTC. The encoded protein is CASSYHVSGLGYEQFF. This chain connects TRBV6-6 to TRBJ2-1; D unresolved. In germline, CDR1 is MNHNY, CDR2 SVGAGI (reference sequence). This CDR3 has 16 amino acids. Trimming cost V 2 bases and J 8 bases, with 19 bases left between them.

The chain combines TRBV24-1 with TRBJ2-3, with D unresolved. Germline CDR1 is KGHDR and CDR2 is SFDVKD. V dropped 3 bases and J dropped 2 bases, with 11 bases sitting between them. The CDR3 runs to 15 residues. CDR3 nucleotides: TGTGCCACCAGTGATGTGCAGGACCCCACAGATACGCAGTATTTT. It yields the protein CATSDVQDPTDTQYF.

A few counts support this clonotype. This rearrangement joins TRBV4-2 to TRBJ2-7, with D possibly being TRBD2 (5 bases). Germline V gives CDR1 LGHNA, CDR2 YNFKEQ. The ends were cut back, 5 bases at V and 5 bases at J, with 13 bases in the middle. The CDR3 loop spans 13 amino acids. The CDR3 region is CASSNSNGDEQYF. Here the CDR3 DNA reads TGTGCCAGCAGCAATAGCAACGGGGACGAGCAGTACTTC.